This TCR beta chain was profiled in a study of blood T cell repertoires in COVID-19. The CDR3 covers 18 residues. V was trimmed by 6 bases and J by 9 bases, leaving 33 bases between them. Germline assignment: CDR1 SGHNT and CDR2 YYREEE (reference sequence). Recruitment covered about 26 US areas and drew participants whose ages spanned about 18 to 90 years. Some clones are missing from TCRdb's copy, which holds only in-frame ones; the method was immunoSEQ multiplex PCR. The table lists fewer than 200,000 clones, 75% to 90% of them singletons, with roughly 4.5% in the top ten. The rearrangement uses TRBV5-4 and TRBJ1-2; tentatively, D is TRBD1 (5 bases). The specimen sequenced was PBMCs or T cells enriched from blood (not recorded which). The TCR was taken from a woman in her 50s who had recovered from COVID-19. As DNA, the CDR3 is TGTGCCAGCACCAACCTCATACGGATCCGGGGGGGAGATACCCGCTACACCTTC. It encodes CASTNLIRIRGGDTRYTF.